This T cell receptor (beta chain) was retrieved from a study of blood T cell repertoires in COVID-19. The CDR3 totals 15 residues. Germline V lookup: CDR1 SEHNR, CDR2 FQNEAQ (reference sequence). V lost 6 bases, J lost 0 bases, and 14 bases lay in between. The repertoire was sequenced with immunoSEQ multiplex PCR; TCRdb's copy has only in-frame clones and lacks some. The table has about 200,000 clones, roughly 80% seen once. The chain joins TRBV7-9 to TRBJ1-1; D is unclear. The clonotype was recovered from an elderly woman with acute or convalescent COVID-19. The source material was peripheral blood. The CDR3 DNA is TGTGCCAGCAGTCACGAGGAAACTATGAACACTGAAGCTTTCTTT. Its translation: CASSHEETMNTEAFF.